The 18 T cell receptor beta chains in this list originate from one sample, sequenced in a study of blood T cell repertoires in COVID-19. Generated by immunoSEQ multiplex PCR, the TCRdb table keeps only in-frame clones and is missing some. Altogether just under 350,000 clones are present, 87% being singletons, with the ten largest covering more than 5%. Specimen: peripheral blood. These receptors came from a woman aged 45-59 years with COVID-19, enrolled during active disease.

The DNA for the CDR3 is TGTGCCACCAGTGATAGCGGTCGCCAGGGGCAGACCCAGTACTTC. As protein: CATSDSGRQGQTQYF. The V and J genes are TRBV24-1 and TRBJ2-5; possibly TRBD1 for D (6 bases). Germline V gene lookup returns CDR1 KGHDR and CDR2 SFDVKD. The CDR3 spans 15 residues. Trimming pared 3 bases from V and 6 bases from J, leaving 16 bases between.

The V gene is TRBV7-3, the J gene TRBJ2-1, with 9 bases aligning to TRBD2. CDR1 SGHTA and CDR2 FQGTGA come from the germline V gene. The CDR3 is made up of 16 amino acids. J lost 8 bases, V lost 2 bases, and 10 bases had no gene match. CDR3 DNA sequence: TGTGCCAGCAGCTTAGAGGGTAGCGGGAGCTTTCATGAGCAGTTCTTC. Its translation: CASSLEGSGSFHEQFF. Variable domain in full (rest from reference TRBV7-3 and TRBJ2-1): GAGVSQTPSNKVTEKGKYVELRCDPISGHTALYWYRQSLGQGPEFLIYFQGTGAADDSGLPNDRFFAVRPEGSVSTLKIQRTERGDSAVYLCASSLEGSGSFHEQFFGPGTRLTVL.

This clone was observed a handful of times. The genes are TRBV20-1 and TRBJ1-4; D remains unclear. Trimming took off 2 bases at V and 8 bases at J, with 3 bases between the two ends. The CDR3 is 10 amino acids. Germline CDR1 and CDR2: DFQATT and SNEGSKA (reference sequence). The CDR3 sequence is CSARREKLFF. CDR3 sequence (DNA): TGCAGTGCTAGACGGGAAAAACTGTTTTTT.

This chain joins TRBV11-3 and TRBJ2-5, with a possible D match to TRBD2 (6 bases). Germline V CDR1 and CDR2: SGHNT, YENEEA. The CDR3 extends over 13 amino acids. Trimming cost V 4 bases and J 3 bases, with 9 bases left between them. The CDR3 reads CASSSRLEETQYF. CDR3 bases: TGTGCCAGCAGCTCCAGACTAGAAGAGACCCAGTACTTC.

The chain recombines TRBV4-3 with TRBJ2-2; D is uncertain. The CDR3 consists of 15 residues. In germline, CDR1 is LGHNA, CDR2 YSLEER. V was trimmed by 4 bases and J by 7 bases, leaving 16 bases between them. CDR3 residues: CASSPGQARGGELFF. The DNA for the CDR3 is TGCGCCAGCAGCCCAGGCCAGGCCCGTGGCGGGGAGCTGTTTTTT.

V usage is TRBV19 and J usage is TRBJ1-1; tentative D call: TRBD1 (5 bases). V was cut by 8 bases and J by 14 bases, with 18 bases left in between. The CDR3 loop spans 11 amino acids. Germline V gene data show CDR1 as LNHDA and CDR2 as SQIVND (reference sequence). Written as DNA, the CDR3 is TGTGCCAGTGGGACCGGGACTGCCTTATTCTTT. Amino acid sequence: CASGTGTALFF.

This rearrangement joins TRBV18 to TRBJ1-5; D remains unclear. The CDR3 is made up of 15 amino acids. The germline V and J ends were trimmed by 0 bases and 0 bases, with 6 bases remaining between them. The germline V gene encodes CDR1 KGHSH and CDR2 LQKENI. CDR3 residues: CASSPPQNSNQPQHF. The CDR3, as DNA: TGTGCCAGCTCACCACCGCAGAATAGCAATCAGCCCCAGCATTTT.

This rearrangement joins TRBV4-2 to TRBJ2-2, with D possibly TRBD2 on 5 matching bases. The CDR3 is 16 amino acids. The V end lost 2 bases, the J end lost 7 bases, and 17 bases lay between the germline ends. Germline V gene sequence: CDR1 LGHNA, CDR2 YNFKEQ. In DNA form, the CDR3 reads TGTGCCAGCAGCCAAAAGGTGGGGAGCGAGGTCGGGGAGCTGTTTTTT. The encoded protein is CASSQKVGSEVGELFF.

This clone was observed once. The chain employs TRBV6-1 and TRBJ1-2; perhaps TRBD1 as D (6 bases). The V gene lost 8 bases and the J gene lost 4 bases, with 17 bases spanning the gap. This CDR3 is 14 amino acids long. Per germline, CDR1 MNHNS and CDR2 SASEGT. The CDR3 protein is CASSEGGGGYGYTF. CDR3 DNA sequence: TGTGCCAGCTCCGAAGGGGGAGGGGGCTATGGCTACACCTTC.

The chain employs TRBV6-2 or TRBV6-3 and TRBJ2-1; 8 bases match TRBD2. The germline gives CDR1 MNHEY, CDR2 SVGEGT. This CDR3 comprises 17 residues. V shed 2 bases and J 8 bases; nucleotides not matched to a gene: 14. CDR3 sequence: CASSYPAVSGTGDEQFF. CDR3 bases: TGTGCCAGCAGTTACCCCGCCGTTAGCGGGACCGGCGATGAGCAGTTCTTC.

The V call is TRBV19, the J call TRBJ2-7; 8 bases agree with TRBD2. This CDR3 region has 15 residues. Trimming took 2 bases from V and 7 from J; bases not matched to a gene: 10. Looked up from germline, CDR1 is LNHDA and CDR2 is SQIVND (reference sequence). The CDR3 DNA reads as TGTGCCAGTAGTATACGGACGGGAGGGCCGGGGGAGCAGTACTTC. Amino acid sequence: CASSIRTGGPGEQYF.

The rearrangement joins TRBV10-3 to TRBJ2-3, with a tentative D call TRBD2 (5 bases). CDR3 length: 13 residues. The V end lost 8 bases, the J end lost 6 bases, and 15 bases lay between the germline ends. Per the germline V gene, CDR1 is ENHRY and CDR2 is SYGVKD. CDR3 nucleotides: TGTGCCATCGGCGGGCCTGCAAAGGATACGCAGTATTTT. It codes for CAIGGPAKDTQYF.

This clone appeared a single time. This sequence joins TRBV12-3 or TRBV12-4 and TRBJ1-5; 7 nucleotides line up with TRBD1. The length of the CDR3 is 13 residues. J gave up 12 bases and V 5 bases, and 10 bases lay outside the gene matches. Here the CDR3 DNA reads TGTGCCAGCAGTCGGACAGGAGGGGTGGTCCAGCATTTT. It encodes CASSRTGGVVQHF.

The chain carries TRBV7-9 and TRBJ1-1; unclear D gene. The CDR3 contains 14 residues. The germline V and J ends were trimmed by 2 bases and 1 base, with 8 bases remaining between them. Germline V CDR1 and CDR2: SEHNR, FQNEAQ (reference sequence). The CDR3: CASSLWGGNTEAFF. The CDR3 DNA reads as TGTGCCAGCAGCTTATGGGGAGGGAACACTGAAGCTTTCTTT.

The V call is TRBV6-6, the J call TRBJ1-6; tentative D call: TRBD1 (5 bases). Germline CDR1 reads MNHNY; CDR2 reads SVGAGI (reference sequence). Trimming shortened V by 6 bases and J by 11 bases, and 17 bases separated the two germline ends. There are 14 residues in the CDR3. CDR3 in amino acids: CASRTGEGRAPLHF. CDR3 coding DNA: TGTGCCAGCAGGACCGGGGAGGGGAGGGCACCCCTCCACTTT.

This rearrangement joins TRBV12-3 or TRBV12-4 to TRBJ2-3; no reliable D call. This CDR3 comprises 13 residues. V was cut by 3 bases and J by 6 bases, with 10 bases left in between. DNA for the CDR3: TGTGCCAGCAGTTTTACTATGGTGGATACGCAGTATTTT. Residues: CASSFTMVDTQYF.

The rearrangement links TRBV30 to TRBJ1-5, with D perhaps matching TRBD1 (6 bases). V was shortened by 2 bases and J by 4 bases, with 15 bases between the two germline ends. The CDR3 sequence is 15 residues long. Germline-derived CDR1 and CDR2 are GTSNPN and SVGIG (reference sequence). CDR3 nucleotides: TGTGCCTGGAGTAAACAGGGATTAGGAAATCAGCCCCAGCATTTT. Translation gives CAWSKQGLGNQPQHF.

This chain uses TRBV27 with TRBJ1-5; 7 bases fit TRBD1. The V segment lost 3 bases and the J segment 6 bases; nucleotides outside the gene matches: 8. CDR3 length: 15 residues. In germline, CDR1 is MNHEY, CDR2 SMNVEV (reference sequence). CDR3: CASSLVRDSRQPQHF. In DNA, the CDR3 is TGTGCCAGCAGTTTGGTTCGGGACAGTCGTCAGCCCCAGCATTTT.